Following are 20 T cell receptor beta chains from one sample sequenced in a study of cytomegalovirus exposure and HLA in healthy donors. PCR involved 60 Vbeta and 13 Jbeta primers. TCRdb's copy holds only in-frame clones and misses some; the assay was immunoSEQ multiplex PCR. The sample has 160,000 or so clones, 80% seen once. The sequencing sample was made of PBMCs. The source of these receptors is a man aged 30 to 39 in good health and CMV-seronegative.

This chain links TRBV11-2 with TRBJ2-5; D unresolved. V was cut by 5 bases and J by 4 bases, with 8 bases left in between. CDR3 length equals 12 residues. CDR1 and CDR2 from the germline V gene are SGHAT and FQNNGV. The CDR3 loop reads CASSLEAETQYF. CDR3 coding DNA: TGTGCCAGCAGCCTCGAGGCAGAGACCCAGTACTTC. Looking up the rest from reference TRBV11-2 and TRBJ2-5 gives the full variable domain: EAGVAQSPRYKIIEKRQSVAFWCNPISGHATLYWYQQILGQGPKLLIQFQNNGVVDDSQLPKDRFSAERLKGVDSTLKIQPAKLEDSAVYLCASSLEAETQYFGPGTRLLVL.

This chain uses TRBV5-6 with TRBJ1-3; tentatively, D is TRBD1 (5 bases). From germline, CDR1 is SGHDT and CDR2 YYEEEE. Trimming took 4 bases from V and 0 from J, leaving 14 bases between them. The CDR3 is 16 residues long. CDR3 coding DNA: TGTGCCAGCAGCGGGACTTCCGACAGCTCTGGAAACACCATATATTTT. It encodes CASSGTSDSSGNTIYF.

The J gene is TRBJ2-7, the V gene TRBV28; maybe TRBD1 (7 bases). The CDR3 extends over 13 amino acids. Germline V gene sequence: CDR1 MDHEN, CDR2 SYDVKM. V shed 7 bases and J shed 3 bases, with 13 bases lying between them. The CDR3 loop is CASTGGSGYEQYF. In DNA form, the CDR3 reads TGTGCCAGCACAGGGGGGAGCGGCTACGAGCAGTACTTC.

This chain connects TRBV28 to TRBJ2-7, with D possibly being TRBD1 (6 bases). Germline lookup yields CDR1 MDHEN and CDR2 SYDVKM. The CDR3 is 15 residues long. V shed 6 bases and J shed 5 bases, with 20 bases lying between them. In DNA, the CDR3 is TGTGCCAGCAGCATCCTCAACAGGGCGGTCCACGAGCAGTACTTC. Its translation is CASSILNRAVHEQYF.

This clone was recorded once. The chain uses TRBV7-9 and TRBJ1-2; TRBD1 matches 8 bases. The CDR3 is 14 amino acids. The V gene's germline CDR1 is SEHNR and CDR2 FQNEAQ (reference sequence). Losses at the gene ends were 5 bases for V and 3 bases for J; bases not matched to a gene: 5. The CDR3 DNA follows: TGTGCCAGCAGCCCCAGGACAGGGCACTATGGCTACACCTTC. Its translation is CASSPRTGHYGYTF.

The CDR3 bases are TGTGCCAGCAGCTTACTCGGTGGCAGGGCGAGGACTGAAGCTTTCTTT. It encodes CASSLLGGRARTEAFF. This chain links TRBV7-9 with TRBJ1-1; TRBD1 might be the D (5 bases). V lost 2 bases to trimming and J lost 5 bases, with 18 bases between them. The CDR3 covers 16 residues. Looked up from germline, CDR1 is SEHNR and CDR2 is FQNEAQ (reference sequence).

The J gene is TRBJ1-1, the V gene TRBV19, with D perhaps TRBD1 (6 bases). There are 12 residues in the CDR3. Germline assignment: CDR1 LNHDA and CDR2 SQIVND (reference sequence). The CDR3 DNA is TGTGTTACGCTACAGGGAAACACTGAAGCTTTCTTT. It codes for CVTLQGNTEAFF.

The chain recombines TRBV28 with TRBJ2-7; 7 nucleotides match TRBD2. The CDR3 loop spans 14 amino acids. With V trimmed by 7 bases and J by 2 bases, 8 bases remained unmatched. Germline values: CDR1 MDHEN, CDR2 SYDVKM. For the CDR3, the DNA is TGTGCCAGCACCACAGCGGGGCCCCCCTACGAGCAGTACTTC. Protein: CASTTAGPPYEQYF.

This chain joins TRBV27 and TRBJ1-2; TRBD1 matches 10 bases. V gave up 6 bases and J gave up 4 bases; unmatched junction bases: 11. This CDR3 has 16 amino acids. Per the germline V gene, CDR1 is MNHEY and CDR2 is SMNVEV (reference sequence). The CDR3 sequence is CASRGSRTGGTYGYTF. The CDR3 DNA follows: TGTGCCAGCAGGGGCTCGAGGACAGGGGGGACCTATGGCTACACCTTC.

This CDR3 is CASSRGGDTRRWTDTQYF. The CDR3 DNA is TGCGCCAGCAGCCGGGGAGGGGACACCCGAAGGTGGACAGATACGCAGTATTTT. This chain uses TRBV5-1 with TRBJ2-3; tentatively, D is TRBD2 (7 bases). This CDR3 is built from 18 residues. The germline gives CDR1 SGHRS, CDR2 YFSETQ. Trimming pared 4 bases from V and 3 bases from J, leaving 24 bases between.

The V and J genes are TRBV27 and TRBJ2-1; D is possibly TRBD2 (6 bases). This CDR3 has 17 amino acids. CDR1 is MNHEY, CDR2 SMNVEV, per germline (reference sequence). With 6 bases removed from V and 5 bases from J, the gap between germline ends came to 23 bases. This CDR3 reads CASSPLLAKGPNNEQFF. CDR3 nucleotides: TGTGCCAGCAGCCCCCTACTAGCAAAGGGCCCCAACAATGAGCAGTTCTTC.

The chain links TRBV25-1 to TRBJ1-2; D call uncertain. Deletions cut 6 bases from V and 0 bases from J, with 11 bases between. The CDR3 has 14 residues. CDR1 and CDR2 from the germline V gene are MGHDK and SYGVNS. The DNA of the CDR3 is TGTGCCAGCAGCGCGAGCACAGCTAACTATGGCTACACCTTC. Amino acids: CASSASTANYGYTF.

The CDR3 DNA sequence: TGTGCCAGCGGGGGACAGGGGGTCGATAGCAATCAGCCCCAGCATTTT. The encoded protein is CASGGQGVDSNQPQHF. This chain joins TRBV2 and TRBJ1-5; 11 bases are a match to TRBD1. CDR1 is SNHLY and CDR2 is FYNNEI in the germline V gene. The length of the CDR3 is 16 residues. V dropped 8 bases and J dropped 0; count of bases not matched to a gene: 6. The whole variable domain, filled in from reference TRBV2 and TRBJ1-5, reads EPEVTQTPSHQVTQMGQEVILRCVPISNHLYFYWYRQILGQKVEFLVSFYNNEISEKSEIFDDQFSVERPDGSNFTLKIRSTKLEDSAMYFCASGGQGVDSNQPQHFGDGTRLSIL.

The chain carries TRBV18 and TRBJ1-2; D might be TRBD1 (6 bases). Between the trimmed V and J ends, which lost 4 bases and 3 bases, there was a span of 21 bases. CDR1 is KGHSH, CDR2 LQKENI, per germline. CDR3 length: 17 amino acids. CDR3 loop: CASSLSGATGIDYGYTF. The CDR3 region has the DNA TGTGCCAGCTCACTCTCCGGCGCTACAGGGATAGACTATGGCTACACCTTC.

The rearrangement links TRBV19 to TRBJ2-7; TRBD1 might be the D (6 bases). The germline V gene has CDR1 LNHDA and CDR2 SQIVND (reference sequence). V was clipped by 11 bases and J by 2 bases, with 22 bases between them. The CDR3 is made up of 15 amino acids. This CDR3 is CASRPRGSKPYEQYF. CDR3 coding DNA: TGTGCCTCCCGACCCAGGGGATCCAAACCCTACGAGCAGTACTTC.

The chain has TRBV7-9 and TRBJ2-7, with a tentative D call TRBD2 (6 bases). Germline V CDR1 and CDR2: SEHNR, FQNEAQ (reference sequence). Between the trimmed V and J ends, which lost 7 bases and 12 bases, there was a span of 19 bases. This CDR3 has 12 amino acids. CDR3 region: CASTAAGTSMYF. In nucleotides, the CDR3 is TGTGCCAGCACCGCTGCGGGAACGAGCATGTACTTC.

This clone was recorded only once. This chain joins TRBV2 and TRBJ2-2, with D tentatively TRBD1 (5 bases). From germline, CDR1 is SNHLY and CDR2 FYNNEI. The CDR3 sequence is 14 residues long. V lost 3 bases and J 4 bases, leaving 9 bases between the germline ends. The DNA of the CDR3 is TGTGCCAGCAGTGACAGGGCAGGCACCGGGGAGCTGTTTTTT. Its translation is CASSDRAGTGELFF.

V usage is TRBV27 and J usage is TRBJ2-7, with 9 bases aligning to TRBD2. The germline gives CDR1 MNHEY, CDR2 SMNVEV (reference sequence). V dropped 2 bases and J dropped 9; count of bases not matched to a gene: 5. The CDR3 length is 13 residues. The CDR3 DNA is TGTGCCAGCAGTTTAAGGGGGACTAGCACGCAGTACTTC. Protein: CASSLRGTSTQYF.

This chain joins TRBV2 and TRBJ1-5; the D is unclear. Trimming stripped 0 bases from V and 1 base from J, with 7 bases between. This CDR3 has 15 amino acids. Germline values: CDR1 SNHLY, CDR2 FYNNEI. CDR3 sequence reads: CASSEAYGSNQPQHF. The DNA of the CDR3 is TGTGCCAGCAGTGAAGCGTACGGGAGCAATCAGCCCCAGCATTTT.

This clone was counted between two and nine times. The chain uses TRBV7-9 and TRBJ2-7, with a tentative D call TRBD1 (6 bases). CDR1 SEHNR and CDR2 FQNEAQ come from the germline V gene (reference sequence). CDR3 size: 17 residues. The germline V and J ends were trimmed by 4 bases and 0 bases, with 19 bases remaining between them. The CDR3 is CASSSTSGHFFSYEQYF. The CDR3 DNA follows: TGTGCCAGCAGCTCCACTTCGGGACACTTTTTCTCCTACGAGCAGTACTTC.